Below, 8 T cell receptor beta chains from the same sample are listed, as sequenced in a study of blood T cell repertoires in COVID-19. The repertoire was sequenced with immunoSEQ multiplex PCR; TCRdb's copy has only in-frame clones and lacks some. The sample carries 250,000 to 300,000 clones, approximately 88% recorded once. Sequencing used PBMCs or T cells enriched from blood (not recorded which). The receptors stem from a woman aged 25 to 39 who had recovered from COVID-19.

CDR3 in amino acids: CASSVTRGRDTQYF. In DNA, the CDR3 is TGTGCCAGCAGCGTGACTAGAGGTCGAGATACGCAGTATTTT. The V call is TRBV9, the J call TRBJ2-3; weak D call: TRBD2 (6 bases). Germline CDR1 is SGDLS and CDR2 is YYNGEE. CDR3 length equals 14 residues. V was shortened by 2 bases and J by 5 bases, with 12 bases between the two germline ends.

V is TRBV11-2 and J is TRBJ2-7; a weak D match, TRBD2 (6 bases). The CDR3 sequence is 15 residues long. CDR1 and CDR2 from the germline V gene are SGHAT and FQNNGV. The V end lost 3 bases, the J end lost 2 bases, and 14 bases lay between the germline ends. The CDR3 sequence is CASSFSAGRTYEQYF. In DNA form, the CDR3 reads TGTGCCAGCAGCTTCTCCGCGGGGAGGACCTACGAGCAGTACTTC.

The chain has TRBV2 and TRBJ2-1; 7 bases fit TRBD1. The CDR3 consists of 14 residues. The V gene end was trimmed by 6 bases and the J gene end by 2 bases; junction bases not matched to a gene: 4. Germline V gives CDR1 SNHLY, CDR2 FYNNEI. For the CDR3, the DNA is TGTGCCAGCAGCGGACAGGTTACCTACAATGAGCAGTTCTTC. It translates to CASSGQVTYNEQFF.

This chain uses TRBV6-5 with TRBJ2-7; D call uncertain. The CDR3 runs 14 residues. The V end lost 0 bases, the J end lost 3 bases, and 9 bases lay between the germline ends. Per the germline V gene, CDR1 is MNHEY and CDR2 is SVGAGI. The CDR3 coding sequence is TGTGCCAGCAGTTACTCGGTTTCGGGCTACGAGCAGTACTTC. Its translation: CASSYSVSGYEQYF.

The chain recombines TRBV28 with TRBJ2-3; D is perhaps TRBD2 (7 bases). This CDR3 is built from 15 residues. Trimming removed 6 bases from V and 2 bases from J, with 15 bases in between. Germline V lookup: CDR1 MDHEN, CDR2 SYDVKM. The CDR3 DNA is TGTGCCAGCAGGACCCTAGGGGGGGCCACAGATACGCAGTATTTT. Translated: CASRTLGGATDTQYF.

The chain employs TRBV10-3 and TRBJ1-5; D remains unclear. Trimming took 1 base from V and 0 from J, leaving 10 bases between them. The CDR3 contains 16 residues. Per germline, CDR1 ENHRY and CDR2 SYGVKD. Here the CDR3 reads CAISEYQIYSNQPQHF. DNA for the CDR3: TGTGCCATCAGTGAGTACCAGATATATAGCAATCAGCCCCAGCATTTT.

The V call is TRBV10-3, the J call TRBJ2-3, with TRBD1 matching over 7 bases. This CDR3 comprises 14 residues. Germline trimming cut 6 bases from V and 3 bases from J; bases unmatched to any gene: 6. Per germline, CDR1 ENHRY and CDR2 SYGVKD. In nucleotides, the CDR3 is TGTGCCATCAGGCGACAGGGTCGGACAGATACGCAGTATTTT. Its protein product is CAIRRQGRTDTQYF.

This chain links TRBV27 with TRBJ2-7; 9 nucleotides align to TRBD2. V gave up 3 bases and J gave up 0 bases; unmatched junction bases: 6. There are 16 residues in the CDR3. Germline lookup yields CDR1 MNHEY and CDR2 SMNVEV (reference sequence). CDR3 nucleotide sequence: TGTGCCAGCAGTTTCAGGACTAGCGTTTACTCCTACGAGCAGTACTTC. Amino acids: CASSFRTSVYSYEQYF.